These T cell receptor beta chains were read from a single sample in a study of shared clonotypes between healthy human individuals. TCRdb's copy holds only in-frame clones and misses some; the assay was immunoSEQ multiplex PCR. The sample consists of around 530,000 clones, around 81% of them appearing once. The sample was PBMCs. The receptors stem from a woman aged 40 to 50 in good health. Some clones in this sample may be carry-over from other donors' samples. Each CDR3 is given with its conserved first and last residue. A D gene is named only where the DNA matches it firmly. The size entry is marked missing in some rows and otherwise reads once, few, many or a size class.

cdr3_aa: CASSSAPSTGELFF
cdr3_nt: TGCGCCAGCAGCTCCGCCCCCTCAACCGGGGAGCTGTTTTTT
v_call: TRBV5-1
j_call: TRBJ2-2
clone_size: NA
d_call: NA
cdr3_length: 14

cdr3_aa: CASSFEPMSGGEKLFF
cdr3_nt: TGCGCCAGCAGCTTTGAGCCAATGTCCGGGGGTGAAAAACTGTTTTTT
v_call: TRBV5-1
j_call: TRBJ1-4
clone_size: NA
d_call: NA
cdr3_length: 16

cdr3_aa: CASSIKPQSNQPQHF
cdr3_nt: TGTGCCAGCAGCATTAAACCCCAGTCCAATCAGCCCCAGCATTTT
v_call: TRBV6-1
j_call: TRBJ1-5
clone_size: NA
d_call: NA
cdr3_length: 15

cdr3_aa: CASSIAGRAKETQYF
cdr3_nt: TGTGCCAGTAGTATAGCAGGCAGGGCGAAAGAGACCCAGTACTTC
v_call: TRBV19
j_call: TRBJ2-5
clone_size: NA
d_call: NA
cdr3_length: 15

cdr3_aa: CASSQEGGDDYEQYF
cdr3_nt: TGCGCCAGCAGCCAAGAGGGCGGGGACGACTACGAGCAGTACTTC
v_call: TRBV4-3
j_call: TRBJ2-7
clone_size: NA
d_call: NA
cdr3_length: 15

cdr3_aa: CASTQVLNTEAFF
cdr3_nt: TGTGCCAGTACACAGGTATTGAACACTGAAGCTTTCTTT
v_call: TRBV6-1
j_call: TRBJ1-1
clone_size: NA
d_call: NA
cdr3_length: 13

cdr3_aa: CASRVKGTEAFF
cdr3_nt: TGTGCCAGCAGGGTTAAGGGCACTGAAGCTTTCTTT
v_call: TRBV7-9
j_call: TRBJ1-1
clone_size: NA
d_call: NA
cdr3_length: 12

cdr3_aa: CASSLAGTGGETQYF
cdr3_nt: TGCGCCAGCAGCTTGGCAGGGACAGGGGGAGAGACCCAGTACTTC
v_call: TRBV5-1
j_call: TRBJ2-5
clone_size: NA
d_call: TRBD1
cdr3_length: 15

cdr3_aa: CASSARTGPNYGYTF
cdr3_nt: TGTGCCAGCAGCGCCCGGACAGGGCCAAACTATGGCTACACCTTC
v_call: TRBV9
j_call: TRBJ1-2
clone_size: few
d_call: TRBD1
cdr3_length: 15

cdr3_aa: CASLTSNQPQHF
cdr3_nt: TGTGCCAGCCTGACCAGCAATCAGCCCCAGCATTTT
v_call: TRBV28
j_call: TRBJ1-5
clone_size: NA
d_call: NA
cdr3_length: 12

cdr3_aa: CASSQAPGIYGYTF
cdr3_nt: TGCGCCAGCAGCCAAGCTCCGGGGATCTATGGCTACACCTTC
v_call: TRBV4-1
j_call: TRBJ1-2
clone_size: NA
d_call: NA
cdr3_length: 14

cdr3_aa: CASSYPSGSPYEQYF
cdr3_nt: TGTGCCAGCAGTTATCCCAGCGGGAGTCCCTACGAGCAGTACTTC
v_call: TRBV6-9
j_call: TRBJ2-7
clone_size: NA
d_call: TRBD2
cdr3_length: 15

cdr3_aa: CAWRTVSSYEQYF
cdr3_nt: TGTGCCTGGAGGACAGTGAGCTCCTACGAGCAGTACTTC
v_call: TRBV30
j_call: TRBJ2-7
clone_size: NA
d_call: NA
cdr3_length: 13

cdr3_aa: CASSLGLKGQPQHF
cdr3_nt: TGTGCCAGCAGCTTGGGCCTCAAGGGTCAGCCCCAGCATTTT
v_call: TRBV5-8
j_call: TRBJ1-5
clone_size: NA
d_call: NA
cdr3_length: 14

cdr3_aa: CASSFFGGKPNTGELFF
cdr3_nt: TGTGCCAGCAGCTTTTTCGGAGGGAAGCCGAACACCGGGGAGCTGTTTTTT
v_call: TRBV11-3
j_call: TRBJ2-2
clone_size: many
d_call: NA
cdr3_length: 17

cdr3_aa: CASSHRGGLAYNEQFF
cdr3_nt: TGCGCCAGCAGCCACCGAGGGGGACTTGCCTACAATGAGCAGTTCTTC
v_call: TRBV4-1
j_call: TRBJ2-1
clone_size: NA
d_call: NA
cdr3_length: 16

cdr3_aa: CASSPVWVTEAFF
cdr3_nt: TGTGCCAGCAGCCCGGTATGGGTTACGGAAGCTTTCTTT
v_call: TRBV7-9
j_call: TRBJ1-1
clone_size: NA
d_call: NA
cdr3_length: 13

cdr3_aa: CASRRTNSQETQYF
cdr3_nt: TGTGCCAGCAGACGGACAAACTCCCAAGAGACCCAGTACTTC
v_call: TRBV7-2
j_call: TRBJ2-5
clone_size: NA
d_call: NA
cdr3_length: 14